The 8 T cell receptor beta chains listed next were all sequenced from one sample in a study of blood T cell repertoires in COVID-19. The assay was immunoSEQ multiplex PCR, and TCRdb's table has in-frame clones only and misses some. In the table there are roughly 120,000 clones, approximately 87% of which are singletons. Sequenced material: peripheral blood. The receptors here all came from a man between 70 and 80 years old who had recovered from COVID-19.

CDR3 bases: TGTGCCAGCAGCCACAGGGACAGCGGCAAAAACATTCAGTACTTC. Its translation: CASSHRDSGKNIQYF. The chain recombines TRBV5-4 with TRBJ2-4; TRBD1 agrees at 7 bases. The germline gives CDR1 SGHNT, CDR2 YYREEE (reference sequence). V lost 4 bases and J lost 3; bases outside the gene matches: 7. The CDR3 consists of 15 residues.

V is TRBV11-3 and J is TRBJ2-1; TRBD2 might be the D (5 bases). Germline values: CDR1 SGHNT, CDR2 YENEEA. Trimming pared 1 base from V and 10 bases from J, leaving 17 bases between. There are 15 residues in the CDR3. The CDR3 sequence: CASSLGGSRATEQFF. The CDR3 region has the DNA TGTGCCAGCAGCTTAGGAGGATCGCGGGCAACCGAGCAGTTCTTC.

The rearrangement links TRBV3-1 (or the pseudogene TRBV3-2) to TRBJ2-7; no clear D gene. Germline loops: CDR1 LGHDT, CDR2 YNNKEL (reference sequence). The CDR3 sequence is 14 residues long. V was pared by 2 bases and J by 3 bases, with 11 bases between. The CDR3 DNA sequence: TGTGCCAGCAGCCAATACTCTTCGGGCTACGAGCAGTACTTC. Amino acid sequence: CASSQYSSGYEQYF.

The chain carries TRBV5-1 and TRBJ2-7; 10 nucleotides line up with TRBD2. Germline V gene lookup returns CDR1 SGHRS and CDR2 YFSETQ. The V and J ends lost 4 bases and 2 bases, in that order; junction bases with no gene match: 12. The CDR3 totals 17 residues. CDR3 in DNA: TGCGCCAGCAGCCCGTCCGGGACTAGCGCTGTAACCTACGAGCAGTACTTC. This sequence encodes CASSPSGTSAVTYEQYF.

CDR3 bases: TGTGCCAGTAGTACTAAGTCGGGACTAGCGGGACGCGAGCAGTACTTC. The encoded protein is CASSTKSGLAGREQYF. The chain recombines TRBV19 with TRBJ2-7, with TRBD2 identical over 13 bases. The CDR3 spans 16 residues. The germline CDR1 and CDR2 sequences are LNHDA and SQIVND (reference sequence). V trimming: 4 bases; J trimming: 6 bases; junction bases outside the gene matches: 9.

The CDR3 DNA reads as TGTGCCAGCAGCCAAGATCTTGTAAGACTAACAACCTACGAGCAGTACTTC. This codes for CASSQDLVRLTTYEQYF. The chain joins TRBV3-1 (or the pseudogene TRBV3-2) to TRBJ2-7; tentative D call: TRBD2 (5 bases). Germline assignment: CDR1 LGHDT and CDR2 YNNKEL (reference sequence). The CDR3 totals 17 residues. V shed 0 bases and J shed 2 bases, with 17 bases lying between them.

The table lists this clone with a count of one. This sequence joins TRBV15 and TRBJ2-5, with 8 positions matching TRBD2. V lost 1 base, J lost 5 bases, and 12 bases stayed unmatched. This CDR3 is 17 amino acids long. The V gene's germline CDR1 is LNHNV and CDR2 YYDKDF (reference sequence). CDR3 DNA sequence: TGTGCCACCAGCAGAGGGGGCCTCGGGAGGGCCCGCGAGACCCAGTACTTC. Its translation is CATSRGGLGRARETQYF.

V is TRBV27 and J is TRBJ2-1; TRBD2 matches 10 bases. Germline values: CDR1 MNHEY, CDR2 SMNVEV (reference sequence). The ends lost 6 bases at V and 4 bases at J; junction bases unmatched: 6. There are 15 residues in the CDR3. The CDR3 region has the DNA TGTGCCAGCAGCCCCGGGACTAGCGCATACAATGAGCAGTTCTTC. Amino acids: CASSPGTSAYNEQFF.